What follows are 26 T cell receptor beta chains derived from one specimen sequenced in a study of T-cell memory formation after mild COVID-19. TCRdb passed the 5' RACE reads through MiXCR, listing each CDR3 protein once. Among around 530,000 distinct CDR3 sequences listed, roughly 21% were seen once. Sequenced input: PBMCs or a T cell subset sorted from them (not recorded which). The origin of the receptors is an adult woman who had mild COVID-19 (a few samples of this study predate the infection). Cell type and time point are not known.

This clonotype was counted ten times or more. The V call is TRBV5-5, the J call TRBJ1-1, with TRBD1 as a possible D gene (5 bases). Trimming took off 1 base at V and 5 bases at J, with 15 bases between the two ends. The CDR3 length is 15 residues. The germline gives CDR1 SGHKS, CDR2 YYEKEE (reference sequence). The CDR3 bases are TGTGCCAGCAGCTTGTCTCTCGGGGGAGGGACTGAAGCTTTCTTT. This encodes CASSLSLGGGTEAFF.

The CDR3 region is CASLIWRPGNTIYF. The CDR3, as DNA: TGCGCCAGCCTCATATGGCGGCCTGGAAACACCATATATTTT. This sequence joins TRBV4-1 and TRBJ1-3; D call uncertain. The CDR3 runs to 14 residues. The germline V and J ends were trimmed by 8 bases and 2 bases, with 13 bases remaining between them. Germline loops: CDR1 MGHRA, CDR2 YSYEKL.

V gene TRBV4-1 combines with J gene TRBJ1-2; D is possibly TRBD1 (6 bases). The CDR3 is 14 residues long. Trimming took 0 bases from V and 3 from J, leaving 8 bases between them. Looked up from germline, CDR1 is MGHRA and CDR2 is YSYEKL. The CDR3 sequence: CASSQEGADYGYTF. DNA of the CDR3: TGCGCCAGCAGCCAAGAGGGGGCAGACTATGGCTACACCTTC.

In this sample, this clonotype turned up a few times. This chain links TRBV6-5 with TRBJ2-1, with 9 bases matching TRBD1. Germline trimming cut 2 bases from V and 4 bases from J; bases unmatched to any gene: 9. Germline V gene lookup returns CDR1 MNHEY and CDR2 SVGAGI. CDR3 length: 17 residues. CDR3 coding DNA: TGTGCCAGCAGTTACCCGGGACAGGGCTTGGGGTACAATGAGCAGTTCTTC. Its protein product is CASSYPGQGLGYNEQFF.

This clonotype was observed a few times. The rearrangement uses TRBV6-5 and TRBJ2-2; D ambiguous. V was pared by 0 bases and J by 0 bases, with 5 bases between. The germline V gene has CDR1 MNHEY and CDR2 SVGAGI. The CDR3 is made up of 15 amino acids. CDR3 in DNA: TGTGCCAGCAGTTACTCGATATCGAACACCGGGGAGCTGTTTTTT. It yields the protein CASSYSISNTGELFF.

This clonotype was detected a few times. The V gene is TRBV5-1, the J gene TRBJ2-2; D is unclear. This CDR3 has 14 residues. Trimming took off 2 bases at V and 5 bases at J, with 10 bases between the two ends. Germline CDR1 reads SGHRS; CDR2 reads YFSETQ. CDR3 in amino acids: CASSLGGDTGELFF. The DNA for the CDR3 is TGCGCCAGCAGCTTAGGTGGAGATACCGGGGAGCTGTTTTTT.

The V gene is TRBV20-1, the J gene TRBJ2-5; TRBD1 might be the D (5 bases). Germline V CDR1 and CDR2: DFQATT, SNEGSKA (reference sequence). V dropped 5 bases and J dropped 4 bases, with 14 bases sitting between them. The CDR3 sequence is 13 residues long. Written as DNA, the CDR3 is TGCAGTGCTCCACGACAGAGTGCAGAGACCCAGTACTTC. It encodes CSAPRQSAETQYF.

V gene TRBV9 combines with J gene TRBJ2-1; the D gene is possibly TRBD2 (6 bases). Trimming cost V 0 bases and J 9 bases, with 19 bases left between them. Germline CDR1 is SGDLS and CDR2 is YYNGEE. This CDR3 region has 16 residues. Written as DNA, the CDR3 is TGTGCCAGCAGCGTAGGACTATCCCAAGCGGAGGGTGAGCAGTTCTTC. It is translated as CASSVGLSQAEGEQFF. Full variable domain (missing parts from reference TRBV9 and TRBJ2-1): DSGVTQTPKHLITATGQRVTLRCSPRSGDLSVYWYQQSLDQGLQFLIQYYNGEERAKGNILERFSAQQFPDLHSELNLSSLELGDSALYFCASSVGLSQAEGEQFFGPGTRLTVL.

This clonotype showed up just a few times. The chain carries TRBV7-9 and TRBJ2-1, with 9 bases aligning to TRBD1. The germline CDR1 and CDR2 sequences are SEHNR and FQNEAQ (reference sequence). The junction had 7 bases not matched to a gene; V was cut back by 0 bases and J by 7 bases. The CDR3 totals 16 residues. The CDR3 DNA sequence: TGTGCCAGCAGCTTAGCCGGAGGGACAGGGAGAAATGAGCAGTTCTTC. Translating it yields CASSLAGGTGRNEQFF. The complete variable domain, with remaining parts taken from reference TRBV7-9 and TRBJ2-1, reads DTGVSQNPRHKITKRGQNVTFRCDPISEHNRLYWYRQTLGQGPEFLTYFQNEAQLEKSRLLSDRFSAERPKGSFSTLEIQRTEQGDSAMYLCASSLAGGTGRNEQFFGPGTRLTVL.

This clonotype has a handful of counts. The chain links TRBV2 to TRBJ2-7; 8 bases fit TRBD1. This CDR3 is built from 15 residues. Germline trimming cut 4 bases from V and 5 bases from J; bases unmatched to any gene: 10. Germline V lookup: CDR1 SNHLY, CDR2 FYNNEI. The CDR3 DNA reads as TGTGCCAGCAGTGTAGACAGGGGACCCATCGACGAGCAGTACTTC. Protein product: CASSVDRGPIDEQYF.

V and J are TRBV4-1 and TRBJ2-1; D is unclear. Germline CDR1 reads MGHRA; CDR2 reads YSYEKL. The CDR3 runs to 14 residues. With 7 bases removed from V and 8 bases from J, the gap between germline ends came to 18 bases. CDR3 in DNA: TGCGCCAGCACTCCGCTACAGTTTTGGCATGAGCAGTTCTTC. It encodes CASTPLQFWHEQFF.

This clonotype occurred a few times. The CDR3 DNA reads as TGTGCCACCAGTGATCGTCGACCGGGACCGATTGATGAGCAGTTCTTC. Its protein is CATSDRRPGPIDEQFF. The V call is TRBV24-1, the J call TRBJ2-1, with D tentatively TRBD1 or TRBD2 (5 bases each). The CDR3 covers 16 residues. The V gene's germline CDR1 is KGHDR and CDR2 SFDVKD. With 3 bases removed from V and 8 bases from J, the gap between germline ends came to 19 bases.

This chain uses TRBV20-1 with TRBJ2-7, with D perhaps matching TRBD1 (6 bases). This CDR3 region has 12 residues. Germline CDR1 reads DFQATT; CDR2 reads SNEGSKA (reference sequence). The CDR3 is CSVRDTTYEQYF. The CDR3 bases are TGCAGCGTCCGGGACACCACCTACGAGCAGTACTTC.

This clonotype was counted a few times. V gene TRBV7-2 combines with J gene TRBJ2-5; either TRBD1 or TRBD2 may supply D (5 bases each). The V gene lost 5 bases and the J gene lost 5 bases, with 15 bases spanning the gap. Germline-derived CDR1 and CDR2 are SGHTA and FQGNSA. The CDR3 is made up of 14 amino acids. The CDR3 here is CASSRKRGPETQYF. CDR3 nucleotides: TGTGCCAGCAGCCGGAAACGGGGCCCGGAGACCCAGTACTTC.

The genes are TRBV7-6 and TRBJ2-1; D remains unclear. This CDR3 has 12 amino acids. The ends were cut back, 1 base at V and 7 bases at J, with 5 bases in the middle. Germline-derived CDR1 and CDR2 are SGHVS and FNYEAQ. CDR3 coding DNA: TGTGCCAGCAGCTTAGACGCTAATGAGCAGTTCTTC. Translated: CASSLDANEQFF.

This clonotype was detected a few times. The CDR3 DNA sequence: TGTGCCAGCAGTTCCTCTCGGACAGGTGGTAGCGAGCAGTACTTC. This gives the protein CASSSSRTGGSEQYF. The V gene is TRBV12-3 or TRBV12-4, the J gene TRBJ2-7, with 7 bases lining up with TRBD1. The CDR3 is made up of 15 amino acids. V lost 4 bases, J lost 6 bases, and 12 bases stayed unmatched.

This clonotype has a handful of counts. The V gene is TRBV4-3, the J gene TRBJ2-1; no clear D. The CDR3 has 17 residues. With 1 base removed from V and 0 bases from J, the gap between germline ends came to 13 bases. Germline lookup yields CDR1 LGHNA and CDR2 YSLEER. The CDR3 DNA reads TGCGCCAGCAGCCAAGTGCTCGTAGGTAGCTCCTACAATGAGCAGTTCTTC. It specifies CASSQVLVGSSYNEQFF.

This clonotype was seen repeatedly, ten times or more. V is TRBV20-1 and J is TRBJ1-1; no reliable D call. This CDR3 comprises 14 residues. Per germline, CDR1 DFQATT and CDR2 SNEGSKA (reference sequence). V lost 3 bases to trimming and J lost 4 bases, with 15 bases between them. This chain's CDR3 is CSARHGLWGTEAFF. CDR3 bases: TGCAGTGCTAGGCATGGGCTGTGGGGCACTGAAGCTTTCTTT.

The V gene is TRBV7-2, the J gene TRBJ2-7; 11 bases agree with TRBD1. The CDR3 totals 14 residues. The germline CDR1 and CDR2 sequences are SGHTA and FQGNSA. Germline trimming cut 5 bases from V and 3 bases from J; bases unmatched to any gene: 3. DNA for the CDR3: TGTGCCAGCAGCCACGGGACAGGGGGCTACGAGCAGTACTTC. This codes for CASSHGTGGYEQYF. Based on the CDR3 plus reference TRBV7-2 and TRBJ2-7, the full variable domain is GAGVSQSPSNKVTEKGKDVELRCDPISGHTALYWYRQSLGQGLEFLIYFQGNSAPDKSGLPSDRFSAERTGGSVSTLTIQRTQQEDSAVYLCASSHGTGGYEQYFGPGTRLTVT.

V and J are TRBV6-2 or TRBV6-3 and TRBJ2-3, with 8 bases aligning to TRBD2. This CDR3 has 16 residues. Germline-derived CDR1 and CDR2 are MNHEY and SVGEGT. The V segment lost 2 bases and the J segment 3 bases; nucleotides outside the gene matches: 7. DNA for the CDR3: TGTGCCAGCAGTTACGGAGCGGGAGTAAGGACAGATACGCAGTATTTT. The encoded protein is CASSYGAGVRTDTQYF.

The J gene is TRBJ1-4, the V gene TRBV5-8; D is uncertain. With 0 bases removed from V and 3 bases from J, the gap between germline ends came to 15 bases. This CDR3 has 17 amino acids. Germline CDR1 reads SGHTS; CDR2 reads YDEGEE. The CDR3 nucleotides read TGTGCCAGCAGCTTGGACCCTTCTGTTCCCCCTAATGAAAAACTGTTTTTT. The encoded protein is CASSLDPSVPPNEKLFF.

There are a few counts of this clonotype. CDR3 sequence: CASSQVQRGTGELFF. The CDR3 nucleotides read TGCGCCAGCAGCCAAGTGCAGCGGGGGACCGGGGAGCTGTTTTTT. The rearrangement uses TRBV4-1 and TRBJ2-2, with TRBD2 matching over 8 bases. V was pared by 1 base and J by 5 bases, with 3 bases of the junction left unmatched. Germline values: CDR1 MGHRA, CDR2 YSYEKL. The CDR3 totals 15 residues.

The genes are TRBV19 and TRBJ2-5; tentative D call: TRBD1 (6 bases). Germline V gives CDR1 LNHDA, CDR2 SQIVND (reference sequence). V was cut by 5 bases and J by 3 bases, with 13 bases left in between. The CDR3 sequence is 14 residues long. In DNA form, the CDR3 reads TGTGCCAGTAGTCACGCAGGGGCGAAAGAGACCCAGTACTTC. Residues: CASSHAGAKETQYF.

This clonotype has at least ten counts. This rearrangement joins TRBV12-3 or TRBV12-4 to TRBJ1-1, with 7 bases lining up with TRBD1. This CDR3 is 15 amino acids long. V was pared by 5 bases and J by 2 bases, with 8 bases of the junction left unmatched. The CDR3 is CASSPRTGTNTEAFF. DNA of the CDR3: TGTGCCAGCAGTCCCCGGACAGGCACCAACACTGAAGCTTTCTTT.

This clonotype was detected only a few times. The chain has TRBV6-2 or TRBV6-3 and TRBJ2-7; D gene ambiguous. The germline V gene has CDR1 MNHEY and CDR2 SVGEGT. Deletions cut 5 bases from V and 0 bases from J, with 17 bases between. The length of the CDR3 is 16 residues. CDR3 sequence reads: CASSPPAARLSYEQYF. CDR3 nucleotide sequence: TGTGCCAGCAGTCCCCCGGCGGCACGACTCTCCTACGAGCAGTACTTC.

The V and J genes are TRBV4-1 and TRBJ2-5; D not resolved. V was cut by 1 base and J by 5 bases, with 8 bases left in between. This CDR3 spans 13 amino acids. Germline CDR1 is MGHRA and CDR2 is YSYEKL. The chain's CDR3 is CASSQALWETQYF. The CDR3 DNA is TGCGCCAGCAGCCAAGCTTTATGGGAGACCCAGTACTTC.